The 10 T cell receptor beta chains below all came from one sample that was sequenced in a study of T cell responses to AZD1222 COVID-19 vaccine. TCRdb's table, derived via immunoSEQ multiplex PCR, lists solely in-frame clones and lacks some. Of about 97,000 clones in the sample, around 83% were seen once. Source: peripheral blood, taken on day 0 of AZD1222 vaccination. The receptor source for this set is an adult in good health.

The rearrangement joins TRBV29-1 to TRBJ1-2; maybe TRBD1 (5 bases). The germline CDR1 and CDR2 sequences are SQVTM and ANQGSEA. V dropped 0 bases and J dropped 0 bases, with 11 bases sitting between them. The CDR3 is 15 amino acids. CDR3 loop: CSVEDKRGTNYGYTF. CDR3 DNA sequence: TGCAGCGTTGAAGATAAGAGGGGTACTAACTATGGCTACACCTTC.

The gene calls are TRBV19 and TRBJ2-7, with TRBD1 matching 11 bases. V lost 6 bases, J lost 5 bases, and 9 bases stayed unmatched. CDR3 length: 15 amino acids. Germline values: CDR1 LNHDA, CDR2 SQIVND (reference sequence). CDR3 sequence (DNA): TGTGCCAGTAGCCCGGACAGGGGGCCTGTAGACGAGCAGTACTTC. Translated: CASSPDRGPVDEQYF.

The chain couples TRBV19 to TRBJ1-5; weak D call: TRBD1 (6 bases). The CDR3 is 17 residues long. V shed 5 bases and J shed 0 bases, with 17 bases lying between them. Looked up from germline, CDR1 is LNHDA and CDR2 is SQIVND (reference sequence). This chain's CDR3 is CASSEGGWTYSNQPQHF. The CDR3 nucleotides read TGTGCCAGTAGTGAGGGGGGATGGACCTATAGCAATCAGCCCCAGCATTTT.

CDR3 sequence (DNA): TGTGCCAGCAGTTACTCAGGGGCAGGCACCGGGGAGCTGTTTTTT. Amino acids: CASSYSGAGTGELFF. The V and J genes are TRBV6-5 and TRBJ2-2, with D perhaps matching TRBD1 (5 bases). V was trimmed by 0 bases and J by 4 bases, leaving 9 bases between them. The CDR3 loop spans 15 amino acids. Germline lookup yields CDR1 MNHEY and CDR2 SVGAGI.

Only a few counts were recorded for this clone. The DNA for the CDR3 is TGTGCCAGCAGCTCCGGGACTAGCGGGAAGGAGCAGTACTTC. As protein: CASSSGTSGKEQYF. This chain links TRBV6-5 with TRBJ2-7, with TRBD2 matching over 13 bases. The CDR3 is 14 amino acids. Germline CDR1 MNHEY, CDR2 SVGAGI. V lost 6 bases, J lost 7 bases, and 6 bases stayed unmatched.

V usage is TRBV7-9 and J usage is TRBJ1-2; no reliable D call. Germline CDR1 SEHNR, CDR2 FQNEAQ (reference sequence). Trimming shortened V by 0 bases and J by 4 bases, and 9 bases separated the two germline ends. This CDR3 spans 14 amino acids. CDR3 DNA: TGTGCCAGCAGCTTAGCGCTCCCAGCCTATGGCTACACCTTC. Translating it yields CASSLALPAYGYTF.

This chain uses TRBV2 with TRBJ2-1, with D perhaps matching TRBD1 (6 bases). Trimming cost V 4 bases and J 4 bases, with 8 bases left between them. Germline CDR1 and CDR2: SNHLY and FYNNEI. This CDR3 comprises 13 residues. CDR3 nucleotides: TGTGCCAGCAGTGCCAGGGGATACAATGAGCAGTTCTTC. Protein sequence: CASSARGYNEQFF.

The CDR3 spells CASSIRAGGGYTF. The CDR3 nucleotides are TGTGCCAGTAGTATAAGGGCCGGGGGCGGCTACACCTTC. J is TRBJ1-2 and V is TRBV19; D is possibly TRBD1 (6 bases). Trimming took 2 bases from V and 8 from J, leaving 12 bases between them. The CDR3 is 13 amino acids. Germline CDR1 reads LNHDA; CDR2 reads SQIVND (reference sequence).

This chain connects TRBV7-9 to TRBJ2-2; D gene uncertain. CDR3 length: 12 residues. The V gene lost 1 base and the J gene lost 5 bases, with 2 bases spanning the gap. CDR1 and CDR2 from the germline V gene are SEHNR and FQNEAQ (reference sequence). The DNA for the CDR3 is TGTGCCAGCAGCTTAGGGACCGGGGAGCTGTTTTTT. Protein: CASSLGTGELFF.

This chain uses TRBV6-4 with TRBJ1-4; D uncertain. Trimming removed 4 bases at V and 1 base at J, with 10 bases between. This CDR3 is built from 15 residues. CDR1 MRHNA and CDR2 SNTAGT come from the germline V gene. Here the CDR3 DNA reads TGTGCCAGCAGTGTTGGGGTAGGAACTAATGAAAAACTGTTTTTT. This gives the protein CASSVGVGTNEKLFF.